These 14 T cell receptor beta chains were all obtained from the same sample, sequenced in a study of blood T cell repertoires in COVID-19. Method: immunoSEQ multiplex PCR; TCRdb's copy keeps in-frame clones and lacks some. The data hold 150,000 or so clones, with 90% observed a single time. The specimen was peripheral blood. All receptors come from a man between 45 and 60 years old with acute or convalescent COVID-19.

This chain uses TRBV7-9 with TRBJ1-1; tentative D call: TRBD1 (5 bases). Germline CDR1 SEHNR, CDR2 FQNEAQ (reference sequence). CDR3 length equals 15 residues. The V end was cut by 4 bases, the J end by 8 bases, with 20 bases between. The CDR3 DNA is TGTGCCAGCAGCTCTAAGGGGCTTCGGGCCCCCGAAGCTTTCTTT. It translates to CASSSKGLRAPEAFF.

The chain carries TRBV7-3 and TRBJ2-1; 7 nucleotides line up with TRBD2. The CDR3 runs to 16 residues. CDR1 and CDR2 (germline): SGHTA, FQGTGA. Germline trimming cut 2 bases from V and 0 bases from J; bases unmatched to any gene: 4. In DNA form, the CDR3 reads TGTGCCAGCAGCTTAGGGGGAGGGCTCTCCTACAATGAGCAGTTCTTC. This encodes CASSLGGGLSYNEQFF.

V gene TRBV27 combines with J gene TRBJ2-2; no clear D gene. The CDR3 sequence is 11 residues long. The germline V gene has CDR1 MNHEY and CDR2 SMNVEV (reference sequence). Trimming left V 8 bases short and J 6 bases short, with 7 bases between. CDR3 DNA sequence: TGTGCCAGCCCTCTCCCCGGGGAGCTGTTTTTT. Its protein is CASPLPGELFF.

The J gene is TRBJ2-1, the V gene TRBV5-1; 9 bases are shared with TRBD2. This CDR3 contains 18 residues. Unmatched junction bases numbered 18, after V lost 4 bases and J lost 7 bases. Germline lookup yields CDR1 SGHRS and CDR2 YFSETQ. CDR3 coding DNA: TGCGCCAGCAGCCACCGGGTCACAACGCTAGCGGGAATGAATGAGCAGTTCTTC. Encoded protein: CASSHRVTTLAGMNEQFF.

The gene calls are TRBV4-3 and TRBJ2-5; D not certain. The CDR3 has 15 residues. Germline assignment: CDR1 LGHNA and CDR2 YSLEER. Trimming removed 1 base from V and 1 base from J, with 10 bases in between. CDR3 DNA sequence: TGCGCCAGCAGCCAAGGATTGGCTTCCCAAGAGACCCAGTACTTC. It yields the protein CASSQGLASQETQYF.

The chain has TRBV7-9 and TRBJ2-3, with 7 bases identical to TRBD1. Germline lookup yields CDR1 SEHNR and CDR2 FQNEAQ (reference sequence). The trim removed 5 bases at V and 2 bases at J, leaving 4 bases unmatched. The length of the CDR3 is 14 residues. CDR3 sequence (DNA): TGTGCCAGCAGCACCGGGACAGACACAGATACGCAGTATTTT. Residues: CASSTGTDTDTQYF.

V is TRBV11-3 and J is TRBJ1-1; 9 bases line up with TRBD1. V lost 1 base and J lost 7; bases outside the gene matches: 4. The CDR3 is 14 amino acids. CDR1 is SGHNT and CDR2 is YENEEA in the germline V gene. CDR3 loop: CASSLGRTGDEAFF. The CDR3, as DNA: TGTGCCAGCAGCTTAGGTCGGACAGGGGATGAAGCTTTCTTT.

V is TRBV19 and J is TRBJ1-2, with TRBD1 as a possible D gene (5 bases). The germline V gene has CDR1 LNHDA and CDR2 SQIVND (reference sequence). The length of the CDR3 is 15 residues. The V gene lost 7 bases and the J gene lost 0 bases, with 15 bases spanning the gap. CDR3 protein: CASKATSGANYGYTF. CDR3 in DNA: TGTGCCAGTAAAGCCACTTCGGGGGCTAACTATGGCTACACCTTC.

The chain combines TRBV2 with TRBJ1-5, with D perhaps TRBD1 (5 bases). The V gene's germline CDR1 is SNHLY and CDR2 FYNNEI. Trimming stripped 2 bases from V and 5 bases from J, with 10 bases between. CDR3 size: 14 residues. The CDR3 loop reads CASSENQGYQPQHF. The CDR3 DNA is TGTGCCAGCAGTGAAAATCAGGGTTATCAGCCCCAGCATTTT. The entire variable domain, with the rest obtained from reference TRBV2 and TRBJ1-5, is as follows: EPEVTQTPSHQVTQMGQEVILRCVPISNHLYFYWYRQILGQKVEFLVSFYNNEISEKSEIFDDQFSVERPDGSNFTLKIRSTKLEDSAMYFCASSENQGYQPQHFGDGTRLSIL.

The chain has TRBV5-5 and TRBJ1-4, with 11 bases that match TRBD1. V trimming: 0 bases; J trimming: 7 bases; junction bases outside the gene matches: 2. Germline CDR1 SGHKS, CDR2 YYEKEE (reference sequence). The CDR3 covers 15 residues. CDR3 DNA: TGTGCCAGCAGCTTGGAAGGGACAGGGGGTGAAAAACTGTTTTTT. It encodes CASSLEGTGGEKLFF.

The rearrangement uses TRBV12-5 and TRBJ2-3, with 7 bases that match TRBD2. Losses at the gene ends were 3 bases for V and 6 bases for J; bases not matched to a gene: 3. This CDR3 region has 13 residues. CDR1 is LGHNT and CDR2 is FRNRAP in the germline V gene. CDR3 loop: CASGFTGGDTQYF. CDR3 DNA: TGTGCTAGTGGTTTTACGGGAGGTGATACGCAGTATTTT. The complete variable domain, with remaining parts taken from reference TRBV12-5 and TRBJ2-3, reads DARVTQTPRHKVTEMGQEVTMRCQPILGHNTVFWYRQTMMQGLELLAYFRNRAPLDDSGMPKDRFSAEMPDATLATLKIQPSEPRDSAVYFCASGFTGGDTQYFGPGTRLTVL.

The CDR3 coding sequence is TGCAGCGTAAAGGGGTTAGCCAAAAACATTCAGTACTTC. As protein: CSVKGLAKNIQYF. The chain uses TRBV29-1 and TRBJ2-4; maybe TRBD1 (5 bases). Germline V gene lookup returns CDR1 SQVTM and CDR2 ANQGSEA. V shed 6 bases and J shed 0 bases, with 9 bases lying between them. The CDR3 runs 13 residues.

The J gene is TRBJ2-5, the V gene TRBV9; 8 bases align to TRBD2. V dropped 0 bases and J dropped 5; count of bases not matched to a gene: 3. Germline V gives CDR1 SGDLS, CDR2 YYNGEE. The CDR3 extends over 14 amino acids. CDR3: CASSVDPGGETQYF. The CDR3 coding sequence is TGTGCCAGCAGCGTAGATCCGGGAGGGGAGACCCAGTACTTC.

The CDR3 is CASSSAQGDNYGYTF. The CDR3 DNA sequence: TGTGCCAGCAGTTCGGCCCAGGGGGACAACTATGGCTACACCTTC. The rearrangement uses TRBV28 and TRBJ1-2; 7 bases fit TRBD1. CDR3 length: 15 amino acids. The ends lost 4 bases at V and 2 bases at J; junction bases unmatched: 7. Per the germline V gene, CDR1 is MDHEN and CDR2 is SYDVKM.